These 9 T cell receptor beta chains share one sample of origin, sequenced in a study of CD8 T cells in Susac syndrome. RNA in amounts of 0.5 to 1 ug was reverse transcribed with random hexamers. TCRdb re-derived calls from the immunoSEQ multiplex PCR reads in MiXCR, one entry per CDR3 protein. The top ten clones hold 0.15% of a sample with hundreds of thousands of distinct CDR3 sequences, about 95% of them seen once. The sequenced sample was CD4+ T cells from PBMCs. The receptors were sampled from a human donor with Susac syndrome.

This chain links TRBV30 with TRBJ1-2; D is unclear. V was cut by 3 bases and J by 10 bases, with 12 bases left in between. The CDR3 is 11 residues long. Germline CDR1 GTSNPN, CDR2 SVGIG (reference sequence). CDR3 bases: TGTGCCTGGAGAGCCGGAGGTGCCTACACCTTC. Its translation: CAWRAGGAYTF.

V is TRBV30 and J is TRBJ1-1, with a possible D match to TRBD1 (5 bases). The germline V gene encodes CDR1 GTSNPN and CDR2 SVGIG (reference sequence). The V end was cut by 5 bases, the J end by 5 bases, with 15 bases between. The CDR3 has 13 amino acids. CDR3 sequence (DNA): TGTGCCTGGTATACCCCAGGGAGGACTGAAGCTTTCTTT. As protein: CAWYTPGRTEAFF.

This chain's CDR3 is CASSLDGPRTDTQYF. Here the CDR3 DNA reads TGTGCCAGCAGCTTAGACGGGCCACGAACAGATACGCAGTATTTT. This chain uses TRBV7-2 with TRBJ2-3; D is unresolved. Looked up from germline, CDR1 is SGHTA and CDR2 is FQGNSA. This CDR3 has 15 residues. Trimming left V 1 base short and J 3 bases short, with 11 bases between.

The J gene is TRBJ2-5, the V gene TRBV24-1, with 10 bases fitting TRBD1. J was trimmed by 1 base and V by 7 bases; bases with no gene match: 8. Germline V CDR1 and CDR2: KGHDR, SFDVKD. This CDR3 is built from 16 residues. CDR3 loop: CATSDDWTGGQETQYF. The CDR3 DNA follows: TGTGCCACCAGCGACGACTGGACAGGGGGCCAAGAGACCCAGTACTTC.

The chain uses TRBV12-3 or TRBV12-4 and TRBJ1-2; the D gene is possibly TRBD1 (6 bases). The CDR3 extends over 15 amino acids. V lost 1 base and J 7 bases, leaving 16 bases between the germline ends. The CDR3 DNA reads as TGTGCCAGCAGTTTAGACCAGGGGTTGTTGGGTGGCTACACCTTC. This codes for CASSLDQGLLGGYTF.

The chain carries TRBV6-2 or TRBV6-3 and TRBJ1-3; 8 bases align to TRBD1. The length of the CDR3 is 15 residues. Germline V gene data show CDR1 as MNHEY and CDR2 as SVGEGT. The V gene end was trimmed by 5 bases and the J gene end by 0 bases; junction bases not matched to a gene: 3. In DNA, the CDR3 is TGTGCCAGCAGTGGGACAGGCGACTCTGGAAACACCATATATTTT. It encodes CASSGTGDSGNTIYF.

The V and J genes are TRBV7-9 and TRBJ2-2; TRBD1 aligns across 7 bases. This CDR3 spans 17 amino acids. Germline lookup yields CDR1 SEHNR and CDR2 FQNEAQ (reference sequence). V shed 4 bases, J shed 0 bases, and the junction held 8 bases outside the gene matches. The CDR3 DNA reads TGTGCCAGCAGCTCGAATACGGGACAGCCGAACACCGGGGAGCTGTTTTTT. It is translated as CASSSNTGQPNTGELFF.

The gene calls are TRBV7-9 and TRBJ1-5; D is undetermined. The germline CDR1 and CDR2 sequences are SEHNR and FQNEAQ (reference sequence). V was shortened by 5 bases and J by 7 bases, with 12 bases between the two germline ends. There are 13 residues in the CDR3. The CDR3 protein is CASSDWDSQPQHF. CDR3 bases: TGTGCCAGCAGCGACTGGGATTCACAGCCCCAGCATTTT.

The gene calls are TRBV29-1 and TRBJ1-6, with D uncertain. The CDR3 loop spans 13 amino acids. CDR1 is SQVTM and CDR2 is ANQGSEA in the germline V gene. Trimming removed 4 bases from V and 8 bases from J, with 12 bases in between. The CDR3: CSVAAGVDSPLHF. CDR3 DNA: TGCAGCGTTGCGGCCGGGGTAGATTCACCCCTCCACTTT.